This paragraph covers one T cell receptor beta chain sequence. Its antigen is unidentified. 60 Vbeta and 13 Jbeta primers were used in PCR. The protocol was immunoSEQ multiplex PCR, while the TCRdb copy is restricted to in-frame clones and leaves out a portion. The repertoire has 150,000 to 200,000 clones, approximately 80% of them found once; the top ten carry over 8%. CDR1 and CDR2 from the germline V gene are PRHDT and FYEKMQ (reference sequence). V was clipped by 3 bases and J by 0 bases, with 2 bases between them. The CDR3 runs to 13 residues. The data derive from a study of cytomegalovirus exposure and HLA in healthy donors. Study-wide findings and caveats: Roughly uniform sequencing depth across donors was assumed, possibly incorrectly.

The source of this sequence is a man in his late teens or twenties in good health and CMV-seropositive. This chain joins TRBV13 and TRBJ1-4; D gene unclear. The sequencing input was PBMCs. CDR3 DNA: TGTGCCAGCAGCTTCTCAACTAATGAAAAACTGTTTTTT. Translating it yields CASSFSTNEKLFF.